This entry lists 32 T cell receptor beta chains sequenced from one sample in a study of tumor-infiltrating T cells and Merkel cell polyomavirus. Study background: The T cells studied were CD8+ and recognized the Merkel cell polyomavirus KLL epitope.

Here immunoSEQ multiplex PCR was the method, and the copy in TCRdb shows in-frame clones only, minus some. The repertoire has roughly 3,000 clones, 84% of them found once; the top ten carry 9% to 10%. All patients' tumors stained robustly positive for Merkel cell polyomavirus Large T antigen by immunohistochemistry. Sequenced material: tumor tissue. Receptor source: a man between 45 and 60 years old with Merkel cell carcinoma.

V is TRBV7-9 and J is TRBJ2-1, with D uncertain. Trimming cost V 5 bases and J 4 bases, with 6 bases left between them. CDR1 is SEHNR, CDR2 FQNEAQ, per germline (reference sequence). The CDR3 loop spans 12 amino acids. As DNA, the CDR3 is TGTGCCAGCAGCCCGAGTTACAATGAGCAGTTCTTC. Encoded protein: CASSPSYNEQFF. Filled out from reference TRBV7-9 and TRBJ2-1, the complete variable domain reads DTGVSQNPRHKITKRGQNVTFRCDPISEHNRLYWYRQTLGQGPEFLTYFQNEAQLEKSRLLSDRFSAERPKGSFSTLEIQRTEQGDSAMYLCASSPSYNEQFFGPGTRLTVL.

The CDR3 DNA reads as TGTGCCAGCAGCTTCCAGCGGGGGGTTCCGGAGACCCAGTACTTC. Its translation is CASSFQRGVPETQYF. This chain links TRBV7-9 with TRBJ2-5; 9 bases are a match to TRBD2. Germline V gene sequence: CDR1 SEHNR, CDR2 FQNEAQ (reference sequence). The CDR3 is 15 residues long. The J segment lost 5 bases and the V segment lost 3 bases, leaving 7 bases of the junction unmatched.

This sequence joins TRBV19 and TRBJ1-5; 10 bases agree with TRBD1. Germline loops: CDR1 LNHDA, CDR2 SQIVND (reference sequence). The length of the CDR3 is 14 residues. V lost 10 bases and J lost 2; bases outside the gene matches: 5. For the CDR3, the DNA is TGTGCCACCTCAGGGACAGGGGGCAATCAGCCCCAGCATTTT. Its protein is CATSGTGGNQPQHF.

This clone has only one observation. This chain uses TRBV14 with TRBJ2-3, with a tentative D call TRBD1 (6 bases). Germline CDR1 is SGHDN and CDR2 is FVKESK. V was pared by 2 bases and J by 5 bases, with 14 bases between. There are 15 residues in the CDR3. CDR3 amino acids: CASSQNMGALDTQYF. CDR3 DNA sequence: TGTGCCAGCAGCCAAAACATGGGGGCATTAGATACGCAGTATTTT. Supplemented by reference TRBV14 and TRBJ2-3, the full variable domain reads EAGVTQFPSHSVIEKGQTVTLRCDPISGHDNLYWYRRVMGKEIKFLLHFVKESKQDESGMPNNRFLAERTGGTYSTLKVQPAELEDSGVYFCASSQNMGALDTQYFGPGTRLTVL.

The rearrangement links TRBV29-1 to TRBJ2-3; D is ambiguous. This CDR3 spans 11 amino acids. Germline V lookup: CDR1 SQVTM, CDR2 ANQGSEA. Trimming took 3 bases from V and 14 from J, leaving 15 bases between them. The CDR3 region has the DNA TGCAGCGTTGAGTACAGCCTTACGAGGTATTTT. This encodes CSVEYSLTRYF.

The J gene is TRBJ1-2, the V gene TRBV7-2, with D perhaps TRBD1 (6 bases). With 3 bases removed from V and 4 bases from J, the gap between germline ends came to 18 bases. This CDR3 is 16 amino acids long. Germline CDR1 and CDR2: SGHTA and FQGNSA. The CDR3 protein is CASSFYGDIRPYGYTF. CDR3 DNA: TGTGCCAGCAGCTTTTACGGGGACATACGTCCCTATGGCTACACCTTC.

The chain joins TRBV5-4 to TRBJ2-1; possibly TRBD1 for D (6 bases). Germline loops: CDR1 SGHNT, CDR2 YYREEE (reference sequence). The length of the CDR3 is 13 residues. V lost 4 bases to trimming and J lost 4 bases, with 9 bases between them. CDR3 residues: CASSNTGYNEQFF. The CDR3 DNA is TGTGCCAGCAGCAACACAGGGTACAATGAGCAGTTCTTC.

This chain links TRBV6-5 with TRBJ1-1, with D possibly TRBD1 on 5 matching bases. With 1 base removed from V and 1 base from J, the gap between germline ends came to 7 bases. Germline CDR1 and CDR2: MNHEY and SVGAGI. This CDR3 has 14 residues. The CDR3, as DNA: TGTGCCAGCAGTTACTACGGGGGGAACACTGAAGCTTTCTTT. Its translation is CASSYYGGNTEAFF.

The CDR3 sequence is CASSLNEQGIYGYTF. Here the CDR3 DNA reads TGTGCCAGCAGTCTAAATGAACAGGGGATCTATGGCTACACCTTC. V gene TRBV6-6 combines with J gene TRBJ1-2; 7 bases fit TRBD1. V lost 5 bases to trimming and J lost 4 bases; unmatched junction nucleotides: 10. Per germline, CDR1 MNHNY and CDR2 SVGAGI (reference sequence). The length of the CDR3 is 15 residues.

The chain joins TRBV6-4 to TRBJ2-4, with 10 bases fitting TRBD2. The CDR3 loop spans 15 amino acids. Germline CDR1 MRHNA, CDR2 SNTAGT. V shed 3 bases, J shed 6 bases, and the junction held 5 bases outside the gene matches. CDR3 nucleotide sequence: TGTGCCAGCAGTGAGGCTAGCGGGGGAGGAAACATTCAGTACTTC. Its translation: CASSEASGGGNIQYF.

CDR3 bases: TGTGCCACCAGCAGAGCTTTAACAGGGCCCCCCGCTGAAGCTTTCTTT. Translated: CATSRALTGPPAEAFF. This sequence joins TRBV15 and TRBJ1-1, with D perhaps TRBD1 (6 bases). CDR1 and CDR2 from the germline V gene are LNHNV and YYDKDF (reference sequence). The CDR3 is 16 residues long. Deletions cut 1 base from V and 6 bases from J, with 18 bases between.

The rearrangement joins TRBV6-5 to TRBJ2-7; TRBD2 is a possible D gene (7 bases). Trimming stripped 7 bases from V and 3 bases from J, with 13 bases between. This CDR3 contains 13 residues. The V gene's germline CDR1 is MNHEY and CDR2 SVGAGI. This CDR3 reads CASTWGGDYEQYV. The CDR3 DNA sequence: TGTGCCAGCACGTGGGGGGGCGACTACGAGCAGTACGTC.

In the case of this clone: An end of the junction does not agree with germline; a read error may underlie this. The chain combines TRBV5-5 with TRBJ1-2; D is ambiguous. Per germline, CDR1 SGHKS and CDR2 YYEKEE (reference sequence). The CDR3 runs 16 residues. The CDR3 region has the DNA TGTGCCAGCAGTTTGGTTAACCCGGGAGCCAGTTTAAGCTACACCTTC. Protein sequence: CASSLVNPGASLSYTF.

The chain employs TRBV7-9 and TRBJ2-5; TRBD1 agrees at 8 bases. CDR1 is SEHNR, CDR2 FQNEAQ, per germline (reference sequence). CDR3 length equals 15 residues. With 5 bases clipped from V and 5 bases from J, the junction kept 10 bases outside the gene matches. The CDR3 nucleotides read TGTGCCAGCAGCCCCCAACAGGGGGTTCAGGAGACCCAGTACTTC. It yields the protein CASSPQQGVQETQYF.

V gene TRBV4-2 combines with J gene TRBJ1-3; a possible D gene is TRBD1 (5 bases). The CDR3 totals 17 residues. Trimming left V 2 bases short and J 0 bases short, with 14 bases between. The germline V gene encodes CDR1 LGHNA and CDR2 YNFKEQ. The CDR3 spells CASSQLDRGSSGNTIYF. CDR3 sequence (DNA): TGTGCCAGCAGCCAACTCGACAGAGGCAGCTCTGGAAACACCATATATTTT.

The chain recombines TRBV6-6 with TRBJ1-2; D is ambiguous. Trimming pared 2 bases from V and 8 bases from J, leaving 6 bases between. CDR3 size: 11 residues. The germline gives CDR1 MNHNY, CDR2 SVGAGI (reference sequence). The DNA for the CDR3 is TGTGCCAGCAGTTACGAGGGCGGCTACACCTTC. Protein product: CASSYEGGYTF.

This CDR3 is CASNGGLLSPAFF. DNA for the CDR3: TGTGCCAGTAACGGGGGACTGTTGTCTCCAGCTTTCTTT. The rearrangement uses TRBV6-5 and TRBJ1-1, with a weak D call TRBD1 (5 bases). CDR1 is MNHEY, CDR2 SVGAGI, per germline. V dropped 9 bases and J dropped 10 bases, with 21 bases sitting between them. The CDR3 totals 13 residues.

V and J are TRBV7-8 and TRBJ1-4; D is possibly TRBD1 (6 bases). The CDR3 extends over 15 amino acids. The germline V gene has CDR1 SGHVS and CDR2 FQNEAQ. Deletions cut 3 bases from V and 5 bases from J, with 13 bases between. CDR3 in amino acids: CASSFTGIRNEKLFF. The CDR3 DNA sequence: TGTGCCAGCAGCTTTACAGGGATACGGAATGAAAAACTGTTTTTT.

The V call is TRBV7-6, the J call TRBJ1-1, with D possibly being TRBD1 (5 bases). Germline CDR1 reads SGHVS; CDR2 reads FNYEAQ. Trimming removed 1 base at V and 0 bases at J, with 6 bases between. The CDR3 length is 14 residues. The CDR3 bases are TGTGCCAGCAGCTTAGGGGGCATGAACACTGAAGCTTTCTTT. Its translation: CASSLGGMNTEAFF.

Within the sample, this clone is large. The chain employs TRBV11-2 and TRBJ2-2, with D maybe TRBD1 (5 bases). Germline V CDR1 and CDR2: SGHAT, FQNNGV. The CDR3 contains 14 residues. V gave up 6 bases and J gave up 4 bases, with 12 bases separating them. The CDR3 region is CASRRSDTTGELFF. The DNA for the CDR3 is TGTGCCAGCAGGCGTTCGGACACCACCGGGGAGCTGTTTTTT.

The chain couples TRBV9 to TRBJ2-3, with 7 bases fitting TRBD2. Trimming took 0 bases from V and 5 from J; bases not matched to a gene: 12. From germline, CDR1 is SGDLS and CDR2 YYNGEE. This CDR3 is built from 17 residues. The CDR3 nucleotides are TGTGCCAGCAGCGTAGTGGTCCTTGGGGGGGGTTTAGATACGCAGTATTTT. Its protein product is CASSVVVLGGGLDTQYF.

The rearrangement uses TRBV7-8 and TRBJ2-5, with 7 positions matching TRBD1. Losses at the gene ends were 5 bases for V and 5 bases for J; bases not matched to a gene: 8. CDR1 and CDR2 (germline): SGHVS, FQNEAQ. This CDR3 is built from 14 residues. This chain's CDR3 is CASSLNRGGETQYF. DNA of the CDR3: TGTGCCAGCAGCCTTAACAGGGGTGGGGAGACCCAGTACTTC.

This clone appeared once. The chain uses TRBV2 and TRBJ1-5; D is unresolved. The CDR3 consists of 15 residues. The V gene's germline CDR1 is SNHLY and CDR2 FYNNEI. Trimming stripped 5 bases from V and 1 base from J, with 12 bases between. The CDR3 loop reads CASSITSGSNQPQHF. The DNA of the CDR3 is TGTGCCAGCAGTATTACCTCCGGGAGCAATCAGCCCCAGCATTTT.

The chain combines TRBV2 with TRBJ1-2; 9 bases align to TRBD1. The J segment lost 1 base and the V segment lost 5 bases, leaving 2 bases of the junction unmatched. This CDR3 region has 14 residues. Germline lookup yields CDR1 SNHLY and CDR2 FYNNEI. As DNA, the CDR3 is TGTGCCAGCAGTCCGGACAGGGGTAACTATGGCTACACCTTC. Translated: CASSPDRGNYGYTF.

Only one count was recorded for this clone. The chain couples TRBV7-9 to TRBJ2-6; possibly TRBD2 for D (5 bases). Deletions cut 7 bases from V and 5 bases from J, with 15 bases between. The CDR3 has 15 residues. Germline CDR1 reads SEHNR; CDR2 reads FQNEAQ (reference sequence). The CDR3 coding sequence is TGTGCCAGCACTTGGCGGGCCCCAAGGGCCAACGTCCTGACTTTC. Amino acid sequence: CASTWRAPRANVLTF.

The V gene is TRBV4-1, the J gene TRBJ1-4; D remains ambiguous. The ends were cut back, 2 bases at V and 7 bases at J, with 11 bases in the middle. The length of the CDR3 is 14 residues. Per germline, CDR1 MGHRA and CDR2 YSYEKL. CDR3 loop: CASSQRAAPEKLFF. CDR3 in DNA: TGCGCCAGCAGCCAACGAGCCGCACCTGAAAAACTGTTTTTT.

The genes are TRBV6-1 and TRBJ1-2; possibly TRBD1 for D (5 bases). The CDR3 runs to 14 residues. V dropped 7 bases and J dropped 7 bases, with 19 bases sitting between them. Germline V CDR1 and CDR2: MNHNS, SASEGT. The DNA of the CDR3 is TGTGCCAGCACCCTCGGTAGGGGCGCCTCTGGCTACACCTTC. Protein: CASTLGRGASGYTF.

CDR3 residues: CASSYPSGGGAFF. The CDR3 nucleotides read TGTGCCAGCAGTTACCCTTCCGGGGGGGGAGCTTTCTTT. The rearrangement joins TRBV6-5 to TRBJ1-1; TRBD1 might be the D (5 bases). Germline V gene sequence: CDR1 MNHEY, CDR2 SVGAGI. V was shortened by 2 bases and J by 10 bases, with 14 bases between the two germline ends. The CDR3 sequence is 13 residues long.

The chain joins TRBV11-3 to TRBJ2-5, with 7 bases fitting TRBD2. The J segment lost 5 bases and the V segment lost 3 bases, leaving 6 bases of the junction unmatched. The germline V gene has CDR1 SGHNT and CDR2 YENEEA. The length of the CDR3 is 14 residues. This CDR3 reads CASSFLAGEETQYF. In DNA, the CDR3 is TGTGCCAGCAGCTTTCTCGCGGGGGAGGAGACCCAGTACTTC.

The chain carries TRBV4-1 and TRBJ2-3; 7 nucleotides match TRBD2. This CDR3 spans 19 amino acids. V gave up 0 bases and J gave up 1 base; unmatched junction bases: 13. Germline V gives CDR1 MGHRA, CDR2 YSYEKL. The CDR3, as DNA: TGCGCCAGCAGCCAAGATGGCGAAACGGGGGGAAGCGGCACAGATACGCAGTATTTT. Its translation is CASSQDGETGGSGTDTQYF.

This chain connects TRBV19 to TRBJ2-2; D might be TRBD2 (7 bases). The length of the CDR3 is 15 residues. Looked up from germline, CDR1 is LNHDA and CDR2 is SQIVND (reference sequence). V lost 3 bases, J lost 7 bases, and 15 bases lay in between. In DNA form, the CDR3 reads TGTGCCAGTAGTATTGAGGGGGGGCCTGGCGGGGAGCTGTTTTTT. Residues: CASSIEGGPGGELFF.

The rearrangement uses TRBV2 and TRBJ2-7, with TRBD2 as a possible D gene (5 bases). CDR1 is SNHLY, CDR2 FYNNEI, per germline. This CDR3 is 12 amino acids long. V dropped 10 bases and J dropped 5 bases, with 15 bases sitting between them. CDR3 sequence (DNA): TGTGCCACAGACCCGGGGTCGGACGAGCAGTACGTC. Amino acids: CATDPGSDEQYV.